These 25 T cell receptor beta chains share one sample of origin, sequenced in a study of blood T cell repertoires in COVID-19. The repertoire was sequenced with immunoSEQ multiplex PCR; TCRdb's copy has only in-frame clones and lacks some. The data hold about 200,000 clones, with 80% to 90% observed a single time. Sequenced: PBMCs or T cells enriched from blood (not recorded which). The receptors here all came from a woman aged 40 to 55 with acute COVID-19.

The V and J genes are TRBV3-1 (or the pseudogene TRBV3-2) and TRBJ2-3; D uncertain. V dropped 5 bases and J dropped 4 bases, with 10 bases sitting between them. There are 13 residues in the CDR3. Germline loops: CDR1 LGHDT, CDR2 YNNKEL (reference sequence). The CDR3 spells CASSAIVADTQYF. The CDR3 bases are TGTGCCAGCAGCGCGATTGTCGCAGATACGCAGTATTTT.

The chain carries TRBV29-1 and TRBJ2-2; 9 bases agree with TRBD2. The J segment lost 5 bases and the V segment lost 3 bases, leaving 7 bases of the junction unmatched. Germline CDR1 and CDR2: SQVTM and ANQGSEA. The CDR3 totals 15 residues. CDR3 sequence: CSVDTGLAGTGELFF. CDR3 DNA: TGCAGCGTTGATACGGGACTAGCCGGAACCGGGGAGCTGTTTTTT.

With regard to this clone: Within the sample, other DNA sequences also encode this same CDR3. The chain combines TRBV19 with TRBJ1-2; tentatively, D is TRBD1 (5 bases). Germline V gene sequence: CDR1 LNHDA, CDR2 SQIVND (reference sequence). This CDR3 has 13 amino acids. Trimming stripped 6 bases from V and 2 bases from J, with 10 bases between. CDR3 protein: CASSLQDNYGYTF. The CDR3 DNA reads as TGTGCCAGTAGCCTACAGGACAACTATGGCTACACCTTC.

The chain couples TRBV7-9 to TRBJ2-2, with 14 bases lining up with TRBD2. V lost 5 bases to trimming and J lost 6 bases; unmatched junction nucleotides: 5. From germline, CDR1 is SEHNR and CDR2 FQNEAQ (reference sequence). CDR3 length: 16 amino acids. CDR3 loop: CASSEGLAGVAGELFF. In DNA form, the CDR3 reads TGTGCCAGCAGCGAGGGACTAGCGGGAGTGGCCGGGGAGCTGTTTTTT.

This chain links TRBV18 with TRBJ1-5, with a possible D match to TRBD1 (5 bases). V lost 3 bases and J lost 4, with 10 bases in between. The CDR3 runs 14 residues. Germline V gene lookup returns CDR1 KGHSH and CDR2 LQKENI. The CDR3 region is CASSPWGGNQPQHF. DNA for the CDR3: TGTGCCAGCTCACCGTGGGGGGGGAATCAGCCCCAGCATTTT.

V usage is TRBV2 and J usage is TRBJ2-7; 9 bases align to TRBD1. After removal of 7 bases from V and 1 base from J, the junction contained 17 bases not matched to a gene. The CDR3 loop spans 18 amino acids. Germline V gene lookup returns CDR1 SNHLY and CDR2 FYNNEI. The CDR3 DNA reads as TGTGCCAGCACTCTGGACAGGGGCCTCAAAGATTGGTCCTACGAGCAGTACTTC. Its translation is CASTLDRGLKDWSYEQYF.

The V gene is TRBV5-6, the J gene TRBJ2-4, with 9 bases lining up with TRBD1. Trimming cost V 4 bases and J 1 base; bases outside gene matches: 6. Looked up from germline, CDR1 is SGHDT and CDR2 is YYEEEE. The CDR3 has 16 residues. This CDR3 is CASSLTGGFAKNIQYF. The CDR3 DNA sequence: TGTGCCAGCAGCCTTACAGGGGGCTTTGCCAAAAACATTCAGTACTTC.

This rearrangement joins TRBV19 to TRBJ1-1; 7 nucleotides agree with TRBD1. V gave up 8 bases and J gave up 1 base; unmatched junction bases: 4. CDR3 size: 13 residues. The germline CDR1 and CDR2 sequences are LNHDA and SQIVND (reference sequence). The DNA of the CDR3 is TGTGCCAGTTGGACAGGCCAGAACACTGAAGCTTTCTTT. This encodes CASWTGQNTEAFF. The whole variable domain, filled in from reference TRBV19 and TRBJ1-1, reads DGGITQSPKYLFRKEGQNVTLSCEQNLNHDAMYWYRQDPGQGLRLIYYSQIVNDFQKGDIAEGYSVSREKKESFPLTVTSAQKNPTAFYLCASWTGQNTEAFFGQGTRLTVV.

This rearrangement joins TRBV10-2 to TRBJ1-3; possible D gene TRBD1, 5 bases. This CDR3 contains 13 residues. The V end lost 7 bases, the J end lost 4 bases, and 11 bases lay between the germline ends. The germline V gene encodes CDR1 WSHSY and CDR2 SAAADI. CDR3 nucleotide sequence: TGCGCCAGCACCCAGGGTTACGGAAACACCATATATTTT. Its protein product is CASTQGYGNTIYF.

The chain links TRBV5-4 to TRBJ1-2, with D possibly being TRBD1 (5 bases). V lost 4 bases, J lost 5 bases, and 21 bases lay in between. This CDR3 is built from 16 residues. Germline V lookup: CDR1 SGHNT, CDR2 YYREEE (reference sequence). CDR3 nucleotide sequence: TGTGCCAGCAGCCGAATTGACAGTCCTTTCCTTTATGGCTACACCTTC. It specifies CASSRIDSPFLYGYTF.

The V gene is TRBV6-2 or TRBV6-3, the J gene TRBJ1-5; 11 bases map to TRBD1. From germline, CDR1 is MNHEY and CDR2 SVGEGT. Germline trimming cut 5 bases from V and 1 base from J; bases unmatched to any gene: 13. The CDR3 totals 19 residues. The CDR3 here is CASSSSGTGGILSNQPQHF. The CDR3 DNA sequence: TGTGCCAGCAGTAGCTCCGGGACAGGGGGGATCTTGAGCAATCAGCCCCAGCATTTT.

This chain connects TRBV4-1 to TRBJ2-1, with 11 bases fitting TRBD2. Trimming cost V 3 bases and J 3 bases; bases outside gene matches: 7. The CDR3 spans 17 residues. The V gene's germline CDR1 is MGHRA and CDR2 YSYEKL. CDR3 sequence: CASSQAPSGRIYNEQFF. The CDR3 DNA sequence: TGCGCCAGCAGCCAGGCCCCTAGCGGGAGGATCTACAATGAGCAGTTCTTC.

This chain links TRBV7-3 with TRBJ2-1; a weak D match, TRBD1 (6 bases). CDR1 and CDR2 (germline): SGHTA, FQGTGA. The CDR3 contains 12 residues. Trimming cost V 2 bases and J 8 bases, with 7 bases left between them. The CDR3 region is CASSLGGDEQFF. In DNA, the CDR3 is TGTGCCAGCAGCTTAGGGGGCGATGAGCAGTTCTTC.

The chain combines TRBV28 with TRBJ1-5, with D possibly matching TRBD1 (6 bases). The CDR3 consists of 15 residues. CDR1 MDHEN and CDR2 SYDVKM come from the germline V gene. Trimming shortened V by 2 bases and J by 6 bases, and 14 bases separated the two germline ends. The DNA for the CDR3 is TGTGCCAGCAGTTTAGGGGCCAGGGGCATTCAGCCCCAGCATTTT. Translated, it gives CASSLGARGIQPQHF.

This clone was seen once. The rearrangement links TRBV4-3 to TRBJ2-5; TRBD1 matches 12 bases. This CDR3 has 15 amino acids. CDR1 LGHNA and CDR2 YSLEER come from the germline V gene. The junction had 5 bases not matched to a gene; V was cut back by 4 bases and J by 5 bases. CDR3 in amino acids: CASSPGTGGRETQYF. The CDR3 region has the DNA TGCGCCAGCAGCCCCGGGACAGGGGGCAGGGAGACCCAGTACTTC.

This clone is a singleton in its sample. The chain combines TRBV30 with TRBJ2-2, with a tentative D call TRBD1 (5 bases). The germline gives CDR1 GTSNPN, CDR2 SVGIG (reference sequence). V lost 4 bases and J lost 4, with 10 bases in between. This CDR3 spans 13 amino acids. The CDR3 is CAWTLRVTGELFF. CDR3 nucleotide sequence: TGTGCCTGGACTCTCAGGGTCACCGGGGAGCTGTTTTTT.

This chain links TRBV28 with TRBJ1-2; 10 nucleotides line up with TRBD1. V lost 5 bases to trimming and J lost 4 bases; unmatched junction nucleotides: 13. The CDR3 extends over 17 amino acids. Germline values: CDR1 MDHEN, CDR2 SYDVKM. DNA for the CDR3: TGTGCCAGCAGTGCAAAAGGGACAGGGGTTCAGGGCTATGGCTACACCTTC. Its protein product is CASSAKGTGVQGYGYTF.

This clone occurred once. The chain links TRBV27 to TRBJ2-6; weak D call: TRBD1 (6 bases). CDR1 and CDR2 from the germline V gene are MNHEY and SMNVEV (reference sequence). Between the trimmed V and J ends, which lost 6 bases and 0 bases, there was a span of 6 bases. The CDR3 has 14 residues. In DNA, the CDR3 is TGTGCCAGCAGGACAGGCTCTGGGGCCAACGTCCTGACTTTC. Amino acids: CASRTGSGANVLTF.

This clone occurred a few times. This chain uses TRBV5-1 with TRBJ2-7; maybe TRBD2 (5 bases). The CDR3 runs to 15 residues. Trimming removed 0 bases at V and 5 bases at J, with 15 bases between. Germline CDR1 SGHRS, CDR2 YFSETQ. Here the CDR3 DNA reads TGCGCCAGCAGCTTGGAGGTGACGGGGTCCCACGAGCAGTACTTC. The encoded protein is CASSLEVTGSHEQYF. Using reference TRBV5-1 and TRBJ2-7 for the parts outside the CDR3, the full variable domain is KAGVTQTPRYLIKTRGQQVTLSCSPISGHRSVSWYQQTPGQGLQFLFEYFSETQRNKGNFPGRFSGRQFSNSRSEMNVSTLELGDSALYLCASSLEVTGSHEQYFGPGTRLTVT.

The chain is built from TRBV14 and TRBJ1-1; D unclear. CDR1 is SGHDN, CDR2 FVKESK, per germline. The CDR3 extends over 15 amino acids. Deletions cut 3 bases from V and 3 bases from J, with 14 bases between. Here the CDR3 DNA reads TGTGCCAGCAGCCACCGACGGGGTGTGGACACTGAAGCTTTCTTT. Translation gives CASSHRRGVDTEAFF. The variable domain in full, completed from reference TRBV14 and TRBJ1-1, reads EAGVTQFPSHSVIEKGQTVTLRCDPISGHDNLYWYRRVMGKEIKFLLHFVKESKQDESGMPNNRFLAERTGGTYSTLKVQPAELEDSGVYFCASSHRRGVDTEAFFGQGTRLTVV.

V is TRBV2 and J is TRBJ2-5, with 8 bases lining up with TRBD1. The J segment lost 5 bases and the V segment lost 6 bases, leaving 2 bases of the junction unmatched. This CDR3 spans 12 amino acids. In germline, CDR1 is SNHLY, CDR2 FYNNEI. CDR3 amino acids: CASSRTGETQYF. CDR3 nucleotide sequence: TGTGCCAGCAGCAGGACAGGGGAGACCCAGTACTTC. Together with reference TRBV2 and TRBJ2-5, the CDR3 gives the full variable domain: EPEVTQTPSHQVTQMGQEVILRCVPISNHLYFYWYRQILGQKVEFLVSFYNNEISEKSEIFDDQFSVERPDGSNFTLKIRSTKLEDSAMYFCASSRTGETQYFGPGTRLLVL.

V is TRBV7-9 and J is TRBJ2-3; a weak D match, TRBD1 (6 bases). V lost 3 bases to trimming and J lost 13 bases, with 14 bases between them. The CDR3 sequence is 12 residues long. Germline assignment: CDR1 SEHNR and CDR2 FQNEAQ (reference sequence). The CDR3 reads CASSFPRGTKYF. The CDR3 DNA follows: TGTGCCAGCAGCTTCCCCCGAGGGACAAAGTATTTT.

The chain combines TRBV4-2 with TRBJ2-7, with 14 bases lining up with TRBD2. After removal of 1 base from V and 1 base from J, the junction contained 6 bases not matched to a gene. CDR3 length: 18 amino acids. Germline V gene sequence: CDR1 LGHNA, CDR2 YNFKEQ. In DNA form, the CDR3 reads TGTGCCAGCAGCCAAGTGGGGACTAGCGGGAGTTCTTCCTACGAGCAGTACTTC. This encodes CASSQVGTSGSSSYEQYF.

The V and J genes are TRBV18 and TRBJ2-1, with 12 bases fitting TRBD2. This CDR3 comprises 20 residues. Germline V lookup: CDR1 KGHSH, CDR2 LQKENI. With V trimmed by 2 bases and J by 0 bases, 11 bases remained unmatched. CDR3: CASSPWVLAGGARSYNEQFF. DNA for the CDR3: TGTGCCAGCTCACCATGGGTACTAGCGGGAGGAGCCCGCTCCTACAATGAGCAGTTCTTC.

The chain recombines TRBV10-1 with TRBJ2-1, with 8 bases identical to TRBD2. The CDR3 has 17 amino acids. Germline values: CDR1 WNHNN, CDR2 SYGVQD (reference sequence). With V trimmed by 0 bases and J by 4 bases, 8 bases remained unmatched. The CDR3 DNA reads TGCGCCAGCAGTGAGTCGTTTAGCGGGAAAACTTACAATGAGCAGTTCTTC. Translating it yields CASSESFSGKTYNEQFF.